The present T cell receptor (beta chain) was sequenced within a study of vaccination effects on CD4 cells after COVID-19. Repertoires were generated with immunoSEQ multiplex PCR, while TCRdb's copy carries only in-frame clones and drops some. The profile shows tens of thousands of clones, roughly four fifths of them singletons. After expansion with viral peptide pools in the ViraFEST assay, antigen-specific CD4+ T cells were sequenced. Once cultured for nine to ten days, the cells underwent separation to obtain CD4+ T cells. All vaccine recipients tested negative for nucleocapsid antibodies and had never contracted SARS-CoV-2 infection. Cultures got half-medium changes with IL-2 on days 3 and 7. Trimming stripped 4 bases from V and 7 bases from J, with 15 bases between. The germline CDR1 and CDR2 sequences are SGHTS and YDEGEE. This CDR3 is built from 15 residues. As regards this clone: The antigen remains undetermined.

The source is a human donor who received a COVID-19 vaccine. The specimen comprised CD4+ T cells from PBMCs cultured with HCoV-229E spike peptides, sampled before COVID-19 vaccination. The J gene is TRBJ1-6, the V gene TRBV5-8, with D possibly TRBD1 on 6 matching bases. The CDR3 DNA follows: TGTGCCAGCAGCCCTAAAGGCAGGGGCAATTCACCCCTCCACTTT. Translation gives CASSPKGRGNSPLHF. The whole variable domain, filled in from reference TRBV5-8 and TRBJ1-6, reads EAGVTQSPTHLIKTRGQQATLRCSPISGHTSVYWYQQALGLGLQFLLWYDEGEERNRGNFPPRFSGRQFPNYSSELNVNALELEDSALYLCASSPKGRGNSPLHFGNGTRLTVT.